This entry lists 13 T cell receptor beta chains sequenced from one sample in a study of cytomegalovirus exposure and HLA in healthy donors. The PCR made use of 60 Vbeta and 13 Jbeta primers. Data came from immunoSEQ multiplex PCR; TCRdb stores just in-frame clones and leaves some out. The repertoire holds under 200,000 clones, approximately 85% seen once, with approximately 0.8% in the top ten. Sequencing input: PBMCs. The receptors shown here come from a woman aged 18-29 years in good health and CMV-seronegative.

The DNA of the CDR3 is TGCGCCAGCAGCCAAGATCGTGCGGGACTTTATGAGCAGTACTTC. Amino acid sequence: CASSQDRAGLYEQYF. The chain recombines TRBV4-1 with TRBJ2-7, with a tentative D call TRBD2 (6 bases). There are 15 residues in the CDR3. Deletions cut 0 bases from V and 7 bases from J, with 16 bases between. The germline V gene has CDR1 MGHRA and CDR2 YSYEKL.

This chain links TRBV7-8 with TRBJ1-1; D ambiguous. The CDR3 is 16 amino acids. Germline V CDR1 and CDR2: SGHVS, FQNEAQ. Trimming cost V 1 base and J 4 bases, with 16 bases left between them. The CDR3 protein is CASSLVSASGFTEAFF. Written as DNA, the CDR3 is TGTGCCAGCAGCTTAGTTTCGGCTTCAGGTTTCACTGAAGCTTTCTTT. Complete variable domain (other parts from reference TRBV7-8 and TRBJ1-1): GAGVSQSPRYKVAKRGQDVALRCDPISGHVSLFWYQQALGQGPEFLTYFQNEAQLDKSGLPSDRFFAERPEGSVSTLKIQRTQQEDSAVYLCASSLVSASGFTEAFFGQGTRLTVV.

Here the CDR3 DNA reads TGTGCCAGCAGTGAAACACCAGGGTACCACGAGCAGTACTTC. Protein sequence: CASSETPGYHEQYF. This sequence joins TRBV6-1 and TRBJ2-7, with D possibly being TRBD1 (5 bases). Deletions cut 2 bases from V and 5 bases from J, with 13 bases between. The CDR3 loop spans 14 amino acids. Germline CDR1 MNHNS, CDR2 SASEGT.

The chain joins TRBV28 to TRBJ2-1, with a tentative D call TRBD2 (6 bases). The CDR3 has 15 amino acids. V was clipped by 3 bases and J by 5 bases, with 14 bases between them. The V gene's germline CDR1 is MDHEN and CDR2 SYDVKM. The CDR3 here is CASSFPSEKNNEQFF. CDR3 bases: TGTGCCAGCAGTTTCCCTAGCGAGAAAAACAATGAGCAGTTCTTC.

The chain links TRBV2 to TRBJ1-2; 7 bases are a match to TRBD1. The CDR3 is made up of 12 amino acids. V lost 6 bases and J lost 4; bases outside the gene matches: 2. Germline values: CDR1 SNHLY, CDR2 FYNNEI. The CDR3 bases are TGTGCCAGCAGCGAGGGGGCCTATGGCTACACCTTC. This encodes CASSEGAYGYTF.

This sequence joins TRBV29-1 and TRBJ2-2; the D is unclear. Germline V gives CDR1 SQVTM, CDR2 ANQGSEA. V lost 5 bases, J lost 6 bases, and 10 bases lay in between. The CDR3 is 12 residues long. In DNA form, the CDR3 reads TGCAGCGTTTTAGGCGCGGCCGGGGAGCTGTTTTTT. Protein: CSVLGAAGELFF.

The chain carries TRBV30 and TRBJ1-1, with no clear D. Germline assignment: CDR1 GTSNPN and CDR2 SVGIG (reference sequence). The germline V and J ends were trimmed by 0 bases and 2 bases, with 10 bases remaining between them. The CDR3 has 14 residues. The CDR3 reads CAWSVLKINTEAFF. DNA of the CDR3: TGTGCCTGGAGTGTCCTAAAAATTAACACTGAAGCTTTCTTT.

This rearrangement joins TRBV19 to TRBJ2-7; D is undetermined. The CDR3 contains 14 residues. The germline V and J ends were trimmed by 1 base and 2 bases, with 9 bases remaining between them. Germline V CDR1 and CDR2: LNHDA, SQIVND (reference sequence). CDR3 in DNA: TGTGCCAGTAGTATAGGTGGCAGAACCTACGAGCAGTACTTC. It encodes CASSIGGRTYEQYF.

The chain carries TRBV2 and TRBJ1-6, with D uncertain. The V end lost 8 bases, the J end lost 2 bases, and 7 bases lay between the germline ends. Germline V CDR1 and CDR2: SNHLY, FYNNEI. The CDR3 sequence is 13 residues long. In DNA, the CDR3 is TGTGCCAGCCGGGATCCCTATAATTCACCCCTCCACTTT. Amino acids: CASRDPYNSPLHF.

The sample holds one count of this clone. The V gene is TRBV7-3, the J gene TRBJ1-1; 8 nucleotides line up with TRBD1. The CDR3 runs to 14 residues. The V and J ends lost 6 bases and 1 base, in that order; junction bases with no gene match: 4. CDR1 SGHTA and CDR2 FQGTGA come from the germline V gene. The CDR3, as DNA: TGTGCCAGCAGGGTTACAGGGGGGAACACTGAAGCTTTCTTT. The encoded protein is CASRVTGGNTEAFF.

In nucleotides, the CDR3 is TGTGCCAGCACTTGGGGACAGACAAACACTGAAGCTTTCTTT. As protein: CASTWGQTNTEAFF. This chain connects TRBV9 to TRBJ1-1, with TRBD1 matching over 7 bases. This CDR3 region has 14 residues. V trimming: 6 bases; J trimming: 2 bases; junction bases outside the gene matches: 7. Germline values: CDR1 SGDLS, CDR2 YYNGEE.

This sequence joins TRBV9 and TRBJ2-1; 13 nucleotides line up with TRBD2. V shed 0 bases, J shed 10 bases, and the junction held 4 bases outside the gene matches. The CDR3 sequence is 15 residues long. Germline assignment: CDR1 SGDLS and CDR2 YYNGEE. Here the CDR3 DNA reads TGTGCCAGCAGCGTAGCTGAGGGACTAGCGGGAGAGCAGTTCTTC. Translating gives CASSVAEGLAGEQFF.

This chain links TRBV19 with TRBJ2-7; weak D call: TRBD2 (5 bases). Between the trimmed V and J ends, which lost 3 bases and 0 bases, there was a span of 12 bases. The CDR3 is made up of 15 amino acids. CDR1 and CDR2 from the germline V gene are LNHDA and SQIVND (reference sequence). For the CDR3, the DNA is TGTGCCAGTAGTATCGCCGGGGAAAGCTCCTACGAGCAGTACTTC. Its protein product is CASSIAGESSYEQYF.